By share of the sample, the clone carrying this T cell receptor (beta chain) is medium-sized. Generated by immunoSEQ multiplex PCR, the TCRdb table keeps only in-frame clones and is missing some. The table has about 2,200 clones, 15% to 20% seen once. The sample comes from a study of sequential checkpoint blockade in melanoma. Study details: Patients were randomized 1:1 to nivolumab-then-ipilimumab or ipilimumab-then-nivolumab first-line. After both sequences, patients received maintenance nivolumab. TCRβ was sequenced from DNA of 91 pretreatment tumors. Matched biopsies came pretreatment and at week 13 for some 22 patients.

The CDR3 loop spans 15 amino acids. Germline CDR1 reads ENHRY; CDR2 reads SYGVKD. V was trimmed by 2 bases and J by 0 bases, leaving 8 bases between them. Noted treatment: randomized to nivolumab then ipilimumab (arm A) or the reverse (arm B). Sequenced material: tumor tissue (inferred from file names), taken from a patient given nivolumab and ipilimumab in sequence. The chain couples TRBV10-3 to TRBJ2-4; D remains ambiguous. The receptor was isolated from a human donor with melanoma. This CDR3 is CAISEEQLAKNIQYF. The CDR3 bases are TGTGCCATCAGTGAGGAACAGCTAGCCAAAAACATTCAGTACTTC.